This T cell receptor beta chain was recorded in a study of regulatory T cells in long-lasting Graves disease. For the study at large: Antithyroid drugs had been taken under 3 months by newly diagnosed Graves' patients. Findings and caveats of the study: Persistent Graves' patients had lower TCR diversity than newly diagnosed ones.

This clonotype was recorded many times. Its cognate antigen is unknown. Sequencing libraries for TCR beta were prepared with iRepertoire HTBI primers and Arm-PCR of CDR3 regions. One entry per CDR3 protein, called by TCRdb with MiXCR from the multiplex PCR reads. Here the sample spans 350,000 to 400,000 distinct CDR3 sequences, around 15% being singletons. Time point reported: newly diagnosed GD, antithyroid drugs for less than 3 months. There was RNA extracted from PBMCs, and the TCR library was made from it. The V gene lost 1 base and the J gene lost 11 bases, with 17 bases spanning the gap. This CDR3 spans 14 amino acids. Germline V gene sequence: CDR1 LGHDT, CDR2 YNNKEL (reference sequence). The same specimen was also included in a second study, on T cells in Graves' hyperthyroidism and ophthalmopathy. That source notes: Patients aged 18 to 65 had newly diagnosed hyperthyroidism lasting under 2 months. The blood repertoire included most of the expanded thyroid clonotypes above 0.001.

The source of this sequence is a woman under 30 with Graves disease. This rearrangement joins TRBV3-1 to TRBJ1-1; D is uncertain. The material was peripheral blood mononuclear cells (PBMCs), obtained at new diagnosis, from a patient treated with antithyroid drugs. The chain's CDR3 is CASSQGTTTTDAFF. The CDR3 nucleotides read TGTGCCAGCAGCCAAGGTACTACTACGACCGACGCTTTCTTT.